Listed below are T cell receptor beta chains from one sample, sequenced in a study of blood T cells in healthy people across ages. TCRdb fed the 5' RACE reads into MiXCR, producing one record per CDR3 protein. Counted here are roughly 900,000 distinct CDR3 sequences, around 26% occurring once; the ten biggest clones make up roughly 17%. Input material: blood. The receptors shown here come from a woman aged 80 or older in good health. CDR3s include the opening cysteine and the closing phenylalanine or tryptophan. The D gene is left open where the match is weak. A clone size is listed for some rows: how often the clone was seen (once, few, many), or a class if it is expanded.

j_call: TRBJ2-3; clone_size: many; d_call: -; v_call: TRBV2; cdr3_nt: TGTGCCAGCAGTGACAGGGGACTCACAGATACGCAGTATTTT; cdr3_aa: CASSDRGLTDTQYF
j_call: TRBJ2-3; clone_size: -; d_call: TRBD1; v_call: TRBV20-1; cdr3_nt: TGCAGTGCCCCGGTTCAGGACAGGGGATTCGCAGATACGCAGTATTTT; cdr3_aa: CSAPVQDRGFADTQYF
j_call: TRBJ1-1; clone_size: few; d_call: -; v_call: TRBV21-1; cdr3_nt: -; cdr3_aa: CASSKVGTGNQTDANTEAFF
j_call: TRBJ2-7; clone_size: -; d_call: -; v_call: TRBV7-2; cdr3_nt: TGTGCCAGCAGCTTAGGAATTGGGACGTTGGACGAGCAGTACTTC; cdr3_aa: CASSLGIGTLDEQYF
j_call: TRBJ2-2; clone_size: -; d_call: -; v_call: TRBV4-3; cdr3_nt: TGCGCCAGCAGCCAGGACCCGGGCCAGGGGCGAGGCACCGGGGAGCTGTTTTTT; cdr3_aa: CASSQDPGQGRGTGELFF
j_call: TRBJ2-3; clone_size: many; d_call: -; v_call: TRBV7-6; cdr3_nt: TGTGCCAGCAGCTCCGGGACCTTAAGCACAGATACGCAGTATTTT; cdr3_aa: CASSSGTLSTDTQYF
j_call: TRBJ2-4; clone_size: few; d_call: -; v_call: TRBV25-1; cdr3_nt: TGTGCCAGCAGTGCGGCAGGTGGCGGAGACATTCAGTACTTC; cdr3_aa: CASSAAGGGDIQYF
j_call: TRBJ2-4; clone_size: few; d_call: TRBD2; v_call: TRBV20-1; cdr3_nt: TGCAGTGCTAGCGGGGGGAATAAAAACATTCAGTACTTC; cdr3_aa: CSASGGNKNIQYF
j_call: TRBJ2-7; clone_size: many; d_call: -; v_call: TRBV4-3; cdr3_nt: TGCGCCAGCAGCCAAGGCAGAGATCCTACCTACGAGCAGTACTTC; cdr3_aa: CASSQGRDPTYEQYF
j_call: TRBJ2-3; clone_size: many; d_call: -; v_call: TRBV7-8; cdr3_nt: TGTGCCAGCAGCTCCTACTCGGGCACAGATACGCAGTATTTT; cdr3_aa: CASSSYSGTDTQYF
j_call: TRBJ2-1; clone_size: many; d_call: TRBD2; v_call: TRBV7-9; cdr3_nt: TGTGCCAGCAGCTTAATGGGGGGGGGTTACAATGAGCAGTTCTTC; cdr3_aa: CASSLMGGGYNEQFF
j_call: TRBJ2-5; clone_size: many; d_call: TRBD2; v_call: TRBV7-9; cdr3_nt: TGTGCCAGCAGCCGTAGCGGGGGACAAGGTCAAGAGACCCAGTACTTC; cdr3_aa: CASSRSGGQGQETQYF
j_call: TRBJ1-1; clone_size: -; d_call: -; v_call: TRBV6-5; cdr3_nt: TGTGCCAGCAGTCAACAGAGGAACACTGAAGCTTTCTTT; cdr3_aa: CASSQQRNTEAFF
j_call: TRBJ1-1; clone_size: few; d_call: -; v_call: TRBV12-3/TRBV12-4; cdr3_nt: TGTGCCAGCAGCATCGTGGGCGTCGGTGAAGCTTTCTTT; cdr3_aa: CASSIVGVGEAFF
j_call: TRBJ2-3; clone_size: many; d_call: -; v_call: TRBV5-1; cdr3_nt: TGCGCCAGCAGCTTGGCTCCCGCGGATACGCAGTATTTT; cdr3_aa: CASSLAPADTQYF
j_call: TRBJ1-1; clone_size: -; d_call: -; v_call: TRBV20-1; cdr3_nt: TGCAGTGCTAGAGATCGGGAAGGGAGCGTCACTGAAGCTTTCTTT; cdr3_aa: CSARDREGSVTEAFF
j_call: TRBJ2-1; clone_size: many; d_call: -; v_call: TRBV6-2/TRBV6-3; cdr3_nt: TGTGCCAGCAGCGCGAGAGGCAGGAGCTCCTACAATGAGCAGTTCTTC; cdr3_aa: CASSARGRSSYNEQFF
j_call: TRBJ1-5; clone_size: -; d_call: -; v_call: TRBV6-1; cdr3_nt: TGTGCCAGCAGTGAAGCGGGGGGGAGAAATCAGCCCCAGCATTTT; cdr3_aa: CASSEAGGRNQPQHF
j_call: TRBJ2-1; clone_size: many; d_call: -; v_call: TRBV6-2/TRBV6-3; cdr3_nt: TGTGCCAGCAGGGGGTCGGGGGTCCGGGAGCAGTTCTTC; cdr3_aa: CASRGSGVREQFF
j_call: TRBJ1-5; clone_size: few; d_call: -; v_call: TRBV6-5; cdr3_nt: TGTGCCAGCAGTTACGGCCTACATCAGCCCCAGCATTTT; cdr3_aa: CASSYGLHQPQHF
j_call: TRBJ1-6; clone_size: -; d_call: -; v_call: TRBV6-5; cdr3_nt: TGTGCCAGCAGTAGAGGGGTCTATAATTCACCCCTCCACTTT; cdr3_aa: CASSRGVYNSPLHF
j_call: TRBJ2-3; clone_size: many; d_call: -; v_call: TRBV7-2; cdr3_nt: TGTGCCAGCACCCCCGGTCAGCTGGGCACAGATACGCAGTATTTT; cdr3_aa: CASTPGQLGTDTQYF
j_call: TRBJ2-1; clone_size: many; d_call: TRBD1; v_call: TRBV27; cdr3_nt: TGTGCCAGCAGTTTATTGTCAGGGGGCCCGTCTTTTTACAATGAGCAGTTCTTC; cdr3_aa: CASSLLSGGPSFYNEQFF
j_call: TRBJ1-1; clone_size: few; d_call: -; v_call: TRBV7-2; cdr3_nt: TGTGCCAGCAGCTCTTCCGTCCGAGCTTTCTTT; cdr3_aa: CASSSSVRAFF
j_call: TRBJ2-2; clone_size: -; d_call: TRBD1; v_call: TRBV10-1; cdr3_nt: TGCGCCAGCAGTGCGGACAGGCGGAACACCGGGGAGCTGTTTTTT; cdr3_aa: CASSADRRNTGELFF
j_call: TRBJ2-2; clone_size: -; d_call: TRBD1; v_call: TRBV20-1; cdr3_nt: TGCAGTGCTAGTTCTTCGGACAGGGGGTTATCCACCGGGGAGCTGTTTTTT; cdr3_aa: CSASSSDRGLSTGELFF